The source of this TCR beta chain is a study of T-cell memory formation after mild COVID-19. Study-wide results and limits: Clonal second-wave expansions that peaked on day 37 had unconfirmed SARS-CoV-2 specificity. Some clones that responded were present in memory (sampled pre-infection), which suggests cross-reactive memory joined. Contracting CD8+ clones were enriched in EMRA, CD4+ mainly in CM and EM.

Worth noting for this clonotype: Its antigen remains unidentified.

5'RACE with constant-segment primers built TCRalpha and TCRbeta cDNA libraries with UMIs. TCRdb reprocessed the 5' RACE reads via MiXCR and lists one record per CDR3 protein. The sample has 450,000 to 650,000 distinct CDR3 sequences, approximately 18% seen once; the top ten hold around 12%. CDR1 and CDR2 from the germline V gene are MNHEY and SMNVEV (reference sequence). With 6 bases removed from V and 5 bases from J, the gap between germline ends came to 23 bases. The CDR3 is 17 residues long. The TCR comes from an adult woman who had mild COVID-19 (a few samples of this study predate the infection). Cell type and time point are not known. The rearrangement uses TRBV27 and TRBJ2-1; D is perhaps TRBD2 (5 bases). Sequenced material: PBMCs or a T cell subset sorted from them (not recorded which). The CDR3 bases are TGTGCCAGCAGCCCATCACTGGGCCGGGATCTCCACAATGAGCAGTTCTTC. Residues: CASSPSLGRDLHNEQFF.